This T cell receptor (beta chain) is from a study of T cells in narcolepsy. Background on the study: Donors had narcolepsy type 1 or type 2, or were healthy controls. Broader study findings: No autoreactive T cell clone sequences appeared in some memory CD4+ repertoires.

V was cut by 3 bases and J by 3 bases, with 9 bases left in between. Germline loops: CDR1 LNHDA, CDR2 SQIVND (reference sequence). The CDR3 covers 14 residues. Libraries were prepared by immunoSEQ multiplex PCR; TCRdb keeps only in-frame clonotypes and omits some of them. Among 30,000 to 45,000 clones listed, roughly 88% were seen once. About this clone: Its target is not known.

The sequencing sample was made of CD45RA- memory CD4+ T cells from PBMCs. The source is a human donor with narcolepsy. The chain recombines TRBV19 with TRBJ1-5; D gene ambiguous. The CDR3 loop is CASSIPTPNQPQHF. The DNA of the CDR3 is TGTGCCAGTAGTATCCCCACTCCCAATCAGCCCCAGCATTTT.